Following are 17 T cell receptor beta chains from one sample sequenced in a study of T cells in Graves' hyperthyroidism and ophthalmopathy. Amplified TCR beta CDR3 regions derived from RNA transcripts. The HTBI set primed first-round TCR CDR3 RT-PCR. One entry per CDR3 protein results from TCRdb running MiXCR on the multiplex PCR reads. The sample holds around 660,000 distinct CDR3 sequences, roughly 46% seen once. Sequences were obtained from peripheral blood or thyroid tissue (not recorded which). The source is an adult man with Graves' disease, either hyperthyroidism or ophthalmopathy (not recorded which).

The chain couples TRBV10-3 to TRBJ2-6; D may be TRBD1 (5 bases). The CDR3 has 14 residues. V was clipped by 3 bases and J by 4 bases, with 7 bases between them. CDR1 is ENHRY, CDR2 SYGVKD, per germline. In nucleotides, the CDR3 is TGTGCCATCAGTGACCGGACAGGGGCCAACGTCCTGACTTTC. This translates into CAISDRTGANVLTF.

This clonotype was found many times. The V gene is TRBV20-1, the J gene TRBJ1-6; D is ambiguous. CDR1 is DFQATT, CDR2 SNEGSKA, per germline (reference sequence). V dropped 3 bases and J dropped 3 bases, with 9 bases sitting between them. This CDR3 is 14 amino acids long. CDR3 nucleotides: TGCAGTGCTAGGGCGGTCATCTATAATTCACCCCTCCACTTT. Protein sequence: CSARAVIYNSPLHF.

Many counts were recorded for this clonotype. The chain joins TRBV7-8 to TRBJ1-4; tentative D call: TRBD1 (5 bases). This CDR3 is built from 15 residues. Trimming removed 0 bases at V and 8 bases at J, with 13 bases between. Germline V gene lookup returns CDR1 SGHVS and CDR2 FQNEAQ. The CDR3 sequence is CASSLAGAREEKLFF. CDR3 nucleotide sequence: TGTGCCAGCAGCTTAGCTGGGGCGAGGGAGGAAAAACTGTTTTTT. Together with reference TRBV7-8 and TRBJ1-4, the CDR3 gives the full variable domain: GAGVSQSPRYKVAKRGQDVALRCDPISGHVSLFWYQQALGQGPEFLTYFQNEAQLDKSGLPSDRFFAERPEGSVSTLKIQRTQQEDSAVYLCASSLAGAREEKLFFGSGTQLSVL.

Remarks on this clonotype: One end of the junction fails to match germline, which may point to a read error. The chain uses TRBV7-1 and TRBJ2-2, with 8 bases that match TRBD1. TRBV7-1 is placed among ORFs of uncertain function. There are 12 residues in the CDR3. DNA of the CDR3: TGTGCCAGCAGCCGCACCACAGGGGGGCTGTTTTTT. This codes for CASSRTTGGLFF.

This clonotype showed up just once. Mismatch with germline at one junction end may stem from a read error. This chain connects TRBV10-3 to TRBJ1-1; the match to TRBD1 covers 9 bases. CDR3 length: 15 amino acids. Germline V gives CDR1 ENHRY, CDR2 SYGVKD. The CDR3 reads CASSEQGAMDTEAFF. In nucleotides, the CDR3 is TGTGCCAGCAGTGAACAGGGGGCGATGGACACTGAAGCTTTCTTT.

The table lists this clonotype with many counts. The rearrangement uses TRBV5-1 and TRBJ1-1; D is possibly TRBD1 (6 bases). The CDR3 sequence is 13 residues long. Trimming removed 0 bases from V and 6 bases from J, with 9 bases in between. Germline CDR1 SGHRS, CDR2 YFSETQ. CDR3 DNA: TGCGCCAGCAGCTTGGCCAGGGGAGCTGAAGCTTTCTTT. Protein: CASSLARGAEAFF.

This clonotype was found many times. The V and J genes are TRBV29-1 and TRBJ1-4; a possible D gene is TRBD1 (6 bases). The CDR3 contains 12 residues. Germline lookup yields CDR1 SQVTM and CDR2 ANQGSEA. Trimming stripped 1 base from V and 12 bases from J, with 12 bases between. The CDR3 region is CSVEGGGKELFF. CDR3 in DNA: TGCAGCGTTGAAGGAGGGGGGAAGGAACTGTTTTTT.

The chain recombines TRBV5-1 with TRBJ2-5; TRBD2 matches at 8 bases. Looked up from germline, CDR1 is SGHRS and CDR2 is YFSETQ. The CDR3 sequence is 16 residues long. V dropped 2 bases and J dropped 0; count of bases not matched to a gene: 6. CDR3 protein: CASSFPTGGDQETQYF. The CDR3 nucleotides are TGCGCCAGCAGCTTCCCTACGGGGGGGGACCAAGAGACCCAGTACTTC.

The genes are TRBV6-5 and TRBJ2-7; 8 nucleotides line up with TRBD1. Trimming cost V 5 bases and J 4 bases; bases outside gene matches: 10. CDR3 length: 15 residues. Germline V gene lookup returns CDR1 MNHEY and CDR2 SVGAGI. CDR3 amino acids: CASSRSGTGEYEQYF. Here the CDR3 DNA reads TGTGCCAGCAGTAGATCCGGGACAGGAGAGTACGAGCAGTACTTC.

This clonotype was recorded only once. A much larger clone lies one base from this, so it may be a read error. The J gene is TRBJ1-3, the V gene TRBV11-2, with 7 bases fitting TRBD1. The CDR3 totals 15 residues. CDR1 and CDR2 from the germline V gene are SGHAT and FQNNGV. J gave up 0 bases and V 5 bases, and 4 bases lay outside the gene matches. CDR3 sequence (DNA): TGTGCCAGCAGCCCCGACAGGGCCTCTGGAAACACCATATATTTT. This sequence encodes CASSPDRASGNTIYF.

The rearrangement uses TRBV7-2 and TRBJ2-5; D call uncertain. The V and J ends lost 6 bases and 7 bases respectively, with 6 bases between them. From germline, CDR1 is SGHTA and CDR2 FQGNSA. CDR3 length: 10 amino acids. In nucleotides, the CDR3 is TGTGCCAGCAGTCGCGGGACCCAGTACTTC. Amino acids: CASSRGTQYF.

V is TRBV2 and J is TRBJ2-1; no clear D gene. The V gene's germline CDR1 is SNHLY and CDR2 FYNNEI. Trimming shortened V by 2 bases and J by 3 bases, and 8 bases separated the two germline ends. The CDR3 runs to 14 residues. CDR3 region: CASSERQIYNEQFF. The CDR3 DNA reads as TGTGCCAGCAGTGAAAGGCAGATCTACAATGAGCAGTTCTTC.

This rearrangement joins TRBV29-1 to TRBJ2-3; D may be TRBD1 (6 bases). Trimming took 4 bases from V and 0 from J, leaving 17 bases between them. CDR1 and CDR2 (germline): SQVTM, ANQGSEA. CDR3 length: 16 residues. CDR3 amino acids: CSVGNIAGVSTDTQYF. The CDR3, as DNA: TGCAGCGTTGGCAACATAGCAGGGGTTAGCACAGATACGCAGTATTTT.

As regards this clonotype: As the CDR3 is not closed by the conserved phenylalanine or tryptophan, this likely results from a read error. The CDR3 nucleotides are TGCAGTGCTAGGCCACTAGCGGCCTCCTACGAGCAGTACCTC. It yields the protein CSARPLAASYEQYL. The chain combines TRBV20-1 with TRBJ2-7; the match to TRBD2 covers 8 bases. The trim removed 3 bases at V and 0 bases at J, leaving 4 bases unmatched. This CDR3 contains 14 residues. The germline V gene has CDR1 DFQATT and CDR2 SNEGSKA (reference sequence).

The DNA for the CDR3 is TGCAGTGCTTTCGCAAACCCGACGGGGGGGGGCTACACCTTC. Its translation is CSAFANPTGGGYTF. The V and J genes are TRBV20-1 and TRBJ1-2; perhaps TRBD1 as D (5 bases). Germline V gene lookup returns CDR1 DFQATT and CDR2 SNEGSKA (reference sequence). Trimming took off 5 bases at V and 8 bases at J, with 21 bases between the two ends. The CDR3 consists of 14 residues.

This clonotype was detected ten times or more. The chain combines TRBV7-2 with TRBJ2-7, with D hard to call. CDR3 length equals 11 residues. The V end lost 4 bases, the J end lost 4 bases, and 5 bases lay between the germline ends. Germline CDR1 SGHTA, CDR2 FQGNSA. Here the CDR3 DNA reads TGTGCCAGCAGCTATGATTACGAGCAGTACTTC. It yields the protein CASSYDYEQYF.

This clonotype appeared a few times. This chain links TRBV9 with TRBJ1-3, with D possibly matching TRBD1 (6 bases). Trimming cost V 0 bases and J 1 base, with 14 bases left between them. Per the germline V gene, CDR1 is SGDLS and CDR2 is YYNGEE. CDR3 length equals 17 residues. The CDR3 sequence: CASSVGRTVPSGNTIYF. The CDR3 DNA reads TGTGCCAGCAGCGTAGGAAGGACAGTTCCGTCTGGAAACACCATATATTTT.